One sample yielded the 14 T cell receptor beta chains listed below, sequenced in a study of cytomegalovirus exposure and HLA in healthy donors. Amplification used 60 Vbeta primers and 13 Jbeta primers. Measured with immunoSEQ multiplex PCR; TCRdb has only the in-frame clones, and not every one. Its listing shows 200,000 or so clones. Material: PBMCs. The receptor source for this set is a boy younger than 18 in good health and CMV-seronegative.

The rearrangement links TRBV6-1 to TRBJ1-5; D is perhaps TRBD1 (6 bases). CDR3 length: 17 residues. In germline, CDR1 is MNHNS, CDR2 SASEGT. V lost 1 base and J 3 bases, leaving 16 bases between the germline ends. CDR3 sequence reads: CASSEGANRAHNQPQHF. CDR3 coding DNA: TGTGCCAGCAGTGAAGGGGCCAACAGGGCCCACAATCAGCCCCAGCATTTT.

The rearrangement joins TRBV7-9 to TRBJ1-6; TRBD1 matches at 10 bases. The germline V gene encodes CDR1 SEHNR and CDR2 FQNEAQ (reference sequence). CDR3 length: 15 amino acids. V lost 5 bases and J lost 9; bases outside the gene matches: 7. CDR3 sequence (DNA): TGTGCCAGCAGCGCCCCGGGACAGGGGATTTCACCCCTCCACTTT. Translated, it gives CASSAPGQGISPLHF.

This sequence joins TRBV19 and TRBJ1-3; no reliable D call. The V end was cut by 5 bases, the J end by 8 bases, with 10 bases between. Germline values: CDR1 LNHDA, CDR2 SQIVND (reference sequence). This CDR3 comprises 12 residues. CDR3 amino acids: CASSQAADTIYF. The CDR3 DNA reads TGTGCCAGTAGTCAGGCCGCAGACACCATATATTTT.

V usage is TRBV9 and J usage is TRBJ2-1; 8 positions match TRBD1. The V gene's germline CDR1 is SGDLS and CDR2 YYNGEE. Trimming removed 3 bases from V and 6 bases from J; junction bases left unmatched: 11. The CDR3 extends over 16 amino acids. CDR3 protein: CASSAGDPDRGNEQFF. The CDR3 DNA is TGTGCCAGCAGCGCAGGTGACCCAGACAGGGGCAATGAGCAGTTCTTC.

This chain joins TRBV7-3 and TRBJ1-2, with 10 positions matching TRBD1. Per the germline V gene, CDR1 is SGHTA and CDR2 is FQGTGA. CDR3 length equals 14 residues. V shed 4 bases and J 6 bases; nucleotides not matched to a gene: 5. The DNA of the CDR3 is TGTGCCAGCAGCTCCGACAGGGGGCGGAATGGCTACACCTTC. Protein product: CASSSDRGRNGYTF.

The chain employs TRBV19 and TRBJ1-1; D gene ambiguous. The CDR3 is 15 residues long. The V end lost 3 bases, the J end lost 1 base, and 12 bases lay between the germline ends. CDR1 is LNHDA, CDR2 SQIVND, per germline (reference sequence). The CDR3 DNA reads TGTGCCAGTAGTATCCCCGGTAGAGGGAACACTGAAGCTTTCTTT. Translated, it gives CASSIPGRGNTEAFF.

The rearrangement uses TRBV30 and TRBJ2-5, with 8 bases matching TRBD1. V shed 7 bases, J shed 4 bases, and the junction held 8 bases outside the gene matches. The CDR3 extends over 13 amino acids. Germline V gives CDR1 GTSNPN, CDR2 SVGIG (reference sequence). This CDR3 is CAFTQGARETQYF. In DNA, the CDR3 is TGTGCCTTTACGCAGGGGGCTAGAGAGACCCAGTACTTC.

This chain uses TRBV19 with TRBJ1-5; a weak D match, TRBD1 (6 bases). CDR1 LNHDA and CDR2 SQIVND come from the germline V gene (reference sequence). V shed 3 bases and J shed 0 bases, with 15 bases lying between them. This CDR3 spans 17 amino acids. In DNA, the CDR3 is TGTGCCAGTAGTATTCCCCAGGGGATGCGTAGCAATCAGCCCCAGCATTTT. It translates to CASSIPQGMRSNQPQHF. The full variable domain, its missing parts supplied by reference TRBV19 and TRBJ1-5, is DGGITQSPKYLFRKEGQNVTLSCEQNLNHDAMYWYRQDPGQGLRLIYYSQIVNDFQKGDIAEGYSVSREKKESFPLTVTSAQKNPTAFYLCASSIPQGMRSNQPQHFGDGTRLSIL.

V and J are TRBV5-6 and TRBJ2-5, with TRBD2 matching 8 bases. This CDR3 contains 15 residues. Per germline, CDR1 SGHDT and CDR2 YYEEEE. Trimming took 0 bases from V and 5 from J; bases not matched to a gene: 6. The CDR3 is CASSLVRGGEETQYF. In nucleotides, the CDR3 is TGTGCCAGCAGCTTGGTTCGGGGGGGCGAGGAGACCCAGTACTTC.

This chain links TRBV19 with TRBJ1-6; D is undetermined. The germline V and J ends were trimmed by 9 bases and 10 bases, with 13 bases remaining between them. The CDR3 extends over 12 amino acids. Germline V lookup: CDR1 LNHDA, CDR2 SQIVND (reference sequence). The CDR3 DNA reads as TGTGCCAGACGACGGGGAGTGTCACCCCTCCACTTT. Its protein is CARRRGVSPLHF.

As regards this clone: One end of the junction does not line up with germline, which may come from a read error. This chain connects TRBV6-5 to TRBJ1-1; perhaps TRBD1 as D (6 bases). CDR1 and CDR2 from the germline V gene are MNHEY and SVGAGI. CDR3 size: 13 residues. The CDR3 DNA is TGTGCCAGCAGTGACTCACAGGGCACTGAAGCTTTCTTT. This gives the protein CASSDSQGTEAFF.

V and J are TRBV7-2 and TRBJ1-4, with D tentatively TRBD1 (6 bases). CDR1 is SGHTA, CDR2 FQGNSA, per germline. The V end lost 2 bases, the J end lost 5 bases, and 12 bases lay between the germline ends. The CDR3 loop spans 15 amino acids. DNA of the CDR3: TGTGCCAGCAGCTTAAGTTCAGGGGTGAATGAAAAACTGTTTTTT. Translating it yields CASSLSSGVNEKLFF.

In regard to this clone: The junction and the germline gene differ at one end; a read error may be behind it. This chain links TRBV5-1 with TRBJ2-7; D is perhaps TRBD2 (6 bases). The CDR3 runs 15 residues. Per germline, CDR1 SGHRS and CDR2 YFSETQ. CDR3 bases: TGCGCCGGCAGCTTGGAGGGTGGGGGGTCACGGGAGCAGTACTTC. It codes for CAGSLEGGGSREQYF.

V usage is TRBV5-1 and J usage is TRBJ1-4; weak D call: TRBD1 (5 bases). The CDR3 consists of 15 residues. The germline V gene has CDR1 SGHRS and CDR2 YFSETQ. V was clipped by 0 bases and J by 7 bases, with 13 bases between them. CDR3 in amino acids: CASSLAITGGEKLFF. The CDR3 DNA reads TGCGCCAGCAGCTTGGCCATCACAGGTGGTGAAAAACTGTTTTTT.